Listed here is a single TCR beta chain. Its antigen is as yet unknown. This specimen belongs to a study of chemoradiotherapy in HPV16-positive cancers. Study results and limitations: In HPV16-positive patients, HPV-responsive T-cell expansion tracked better recurrence-free survival. Candidate HPV-specific clones and E7-related TCR motifs grew in tumor during treatment. The functional HPV-specific definition rests on just a couple of HPV16-positive patients.

Some clones are missing from TCRdb's copy, which holds only in-frame ones; the method was immunoSEQ multiplex PCR. The table shows around 9,000 clones, with less than 75% occurring only once. Deletions cut 5 bases from V and 0 bases from J, with 11 bases between. Germline V gene sequence: CDR1 SGHNT, CDR2 YENEEA. The CDR3 is made up of 14 amino acids. Samples were taken several times over chemoradiotherapy. The sample in question was tumor tissue, obtained from a patient who underwent chemoradiotherapy. J is TRBJ2-7 and V is TRBV11-3, with a tentative D call TRBD1 (6 bases). This receptor was taken from a human donor with HPV-associated anogenital cancer. Here the CDR3 DNA reads TGTGCCAGCAGCAACACAGGGAGCTCCTACGAGCAGTACTTC. It yields the protein CASSNTGSSYEQYF. The variable domain in full, with the rest retrieved from reference TRBV11-3 and TRBJ2-7, is EAGVVQSPRYKIIEKKQPVAFWCNPISGHNTLYWYLQNLGQGPELLIRYENEEAVDDSQLPKDRFSAERLKGVDSTLKIQPAELGDSAVYLCASSNTGSSYEQYFGPGTRLTVT.